This passage covers 26 T cell receptor beta chains from one sample sequenced in a study of regulatory T cells in long-lasting Graves disease (dated by TCRdb to 2020 to 2023). In the paper's terms, the time point label means: newly diagnosed GD, antithyroid drugs for less than 3 months. For both TCR sequencing and RNA sequencing, RNA was extracted from PBMCs in TRIzol. Receptors were amplified or captured by multiplex PCR. TCRdb records Illumina HiSeq 4000 as the sequencer. iRepertoire HTBI primers and Arm-PCR amplification of CDR3 regions were used to construct TCR beta libraries. Starting from the raw public reads, TCRdb applied fastp trimming at Q25, assembled clones with MiXCR and retained in-frame beta chains. Entries are consolidated by CDR3 protein sequence, retaining the most common genes and DNA. Within this sample are about 540,000 distinct CDR3 sequences, with 13% of them counted one time only. The ten largest clones capture 10% of the sample.

This same sample was also part of a study on T cells in Graves' hyperthyroidism and ophthalmopathy.

Sequences were derived from peripheral blood mononuclear cells (PBMCs), sampled at new diagnosis, from a patient treated with antithyroid drugs. Receptors were obtained from a man aged 25-40 years with Graves disease. Donor details come from another sample of the same person, matched by shared clones.

This chain connects TRBV24-1 to TRBJ2-5; D unclear. The CDR3 covers 15 residues. Trimming shortened V by 5 bases and J by 1 base, and 13 bases separated the two germline ends. Germline CDR1 and CDR2: KGHDR and SFDVKD. The CDR3 loop is CATSATKPFQETQYF. As DNA, the CDR3 is TGTGCCACCAGTGCCACCAAGCCATTCCAAGAGACCCAGTACTTC.

This clonotype came up many times. The chain couples TRBV6-1 to TRBJ2-5; D ambiguous. The CDR3 is made up of 17 amino acids. CDR1 and CDR2 (germline): MNHNS, SASEGT. V gave up 1 base and J gave up 4 bases, with 19 bases separating them. The CDR3 loop reads CASSEGVRLQSRETQYF. The DNA for the CDR3 is TGTGCCAGCAGTGAAGGGGTCCGCTTACAATCTAGAGAGACCCAGTACTTC.

This clonotype showed up just a few times. V gene TRBV19 combines with J gene TRBJ2-1, with D perhaps matching TRBD2 (5 bases). V was clipped by 9 bases and J by 8 bases, with 20 bases between them. Looked up from germline, CDR1 is LNHDA and CDR2 is SQIVND (reference sequence). CDR3 length equals 14 residues. The CDR3 nucleotides are TGTGCCAGCACTGTAGGTAGAGGGAAGGATGAGCAGTTCTTC. Its translation: CASTVGRGKDEQFF.

The chain has TRBV9 and TRBJ2-5; TRBD1 matches 7 bases. This CDR3 comprises 15 residues. Trimming cost V 4 bases and J 3 bases; bases outside gene matches: 9. Germline V gene sequence: CDR1 SGDLS, CDR2 YYNGEE. The CDR3, as DNA: TGTGCCAGCAGCTTTCGGACAGGTTGGGAAGAGACCCAGTACTTC. Amino acid sequence: CASSFRTGWEETQYF.

This clonotype was found many times. V is TRBV29-1 and J is TRBJ2-1; TRBD2 matches at 7 bases. This CDR3 contains 12 residues. Germline-derived CDR1 and CDR2 are SQVTM and ANQGSEA. Germline trimming cut 6 bases from V and 4 bases from J; bases unmatched to any gene: 3. CDR3 DNA sequence: TGCAGCGTCGCTAGCGGATACAATGAGCAGTTCTTC. Translated: CSVASGYNEQFF.

This clonotype was counted a few times. This may be a read error: a much more frequent sequence differs by one nucleotide. V usage is TRBV12-3 or TRBV12-4 and J usage is TRBJ2-7; D remains unclear. CDR3 length: 14 residues. CDR3: CASSRSPTFYEQHF. The CDR3 nucleotides read TGTGCCAGCAGTCGAAGTCCCACCTTCTACGAGCAGCACTTC.

This clonotype was picked up many times. The chain uses TRBV20-1 and TRBJ1-1, with D unclear. The CDR3 totals 11 residues. Trimming stripped 6 bases from V and 8 bases from J, with 13 bases between. Germline V CDR1 and CDR2: DFQATT, SNEGSKA (reference sequence). In DNA form, the CDR3 reads TGCAGTGCGCCGAGGACTGTCGAAGCTTTCTTT. Translation gives CSAPRTVEAFF.

Ten or more counts support this clonotype. This sequence joins TRBV19 and TRBJ1-1; D not resolved. The germline V gene encodes CDR1 LNHDA and CDR2 SQIVND (reference sequence). V was pared by 10 bases and J by 7 bases, with 19 bases between. The CDR3 sequence is 13 residues long. The CDR3 is CATTPSEMGEAFF. As DNA, the CDR3 is TGTGCCACGACCCCGAGCGAGATGGGTGAAGCTTTCTTT. The full variable domain, its missing parts supplied by reference TRBV19 and TRBJ1-1, is DGGITQSPKYLFRKEGQNVTLSCEQNLNHDAMYWYRQDPGQGLRLIYYSQIVNDFQKGDIAEGYSVSREKKESFPLTVTSAQKNPTAFYLCATTPSEMGEAFFGQGTRLTVV.

In its sample, this clonotype was seen many times. This rearrangement joins TRBV27 to TRBJ1-2; D not resolved. Looked up from germline, CDR1 is MNHEY and CDR2 is SMNVEV (reference sequence). This CDR3 spans 15 amino acids. V lost 5 bases and J 0 bases, leaving 13 bases between the germline ends. This CDR3 is CASSPAWGSNYGYTF. Here the CDR3 DNA reads TGTGCCAGCAGTCCAGCCTGGGGATCTAACTATGGCTACACCTTC.

The chain links TRBV29-1 to TRBJ1-5; weak D call: TRBD1 (6 bases). Germline CDR1 and CDR2: SQVTM and ANQGSEA. CDR3 length: 14 amino acids. The CDR3 nucleotides are TGCAGACAAGGTCCTGGGGGGCGGAATCAGCCCCAGCATTTT. Translating gives CRQGPGGRNQPQHF.

The chain's CDR3 is CSATPFLWDNEQYF. DNA for the CDR3: TGCAGTGCCACCCCATTTCTGTGGGACAACGAGCAGTACTTC. The chain recombines TRBV20-1 with TRBJ2-7, with D possibly matching TRBD1 (6 bases). Trimming took off 6 bases at V and 5 bases at J, with 20 bases between the two ends. Germline V CDR1 and CDR2: DFQATT, SNEGSKA (reference sequence). The CDR3 is 14 residues long.

This clonotype occurred a few times. The chain is built from TRBV30 and TRBJ2-1, with 11 nucleotides matching TRBD1. With 0 bases clipped from V and 3 bases from J, the junction kept 4 bases outside the gene matches. The CDR3 is 16 residues long. Germline assignment: CDR1 GTSNPN and CDR2 SVGIG (reference sequence). In DNA, the CDR3 is TGTGCCTGGAGTGTTTTGGGGACAGGGGGCTACAATGAGCAGTTCTTC. Translation gives CAWSVLGTGGYNEQFF.

In this sample, this clonotype turned up many times. The chain uses TRBV11-2 and TRBJ1-2; TRBD1 is a possible D gene (5 bases). The CDR3 extends over 12 amino acids. The germline V gene has CDR1 SGHAT and CDR2 FQNNGV. The V end lost 0 bases, the J end lost 8 bases, and 7 bases lay between the germline ends. Here the CDR3 DNA reads TGTGCCAGCAGCTTAGAGGGGGACGGCTACACCTTC. Protein sequence: CASSLEGDGYTF. The full variable domain, its missing parts supplied by reference TRBV11-2 and TRBJ1-2, is EAGVAQSPRYKIIEKRQSVAFWCNPISGHATLYWYQQILGQGPKLLIQFQNNGVVDDSQLPKDRFSAERLKGVDSTLKIQPAKLEDSAVYLCASSLEGDGYTFGSGTRLTVV.

This clonotype has ten or more counts. This sequence joins TRBV7-8 and TRBJ2-3, with 9 positions matching TRBD1. The J call may be wrong; the DNA end is better matched by TRBJ2-7. This CDR3 has 16 amino acids. From germline, CDR1 is SGHVS and CDR2 FQNEAQ. In DNA form, the CDR3 reads TGTGCCAGCAGCTTAGCTGGACAGGGGTCCTCCTACGAGCAGTACTTC. It encodes CASSLAGQGSSYEQYF.

This clonotype appeared many times. The chain links TRBV6-5 to TRBJ1-6; a possible D gene is TRBD1 (5 bases). CDR1 is MNHEY, CDR2 SVGAGI, per germline. V was shortened by 0 bases and J by 7 bases, with 16 bases between the two germline ends. The CDR3 has 17 amino acids. This chain's CDR3 is CASSYSKTATDNSPLHF. The CDR3 bases are TGTGCCAGCAGTTACTCGAAAACAGCGACAGACAATTCACCCCTCCACTTT.

This clonotype was observed many times. The genes are TRBV15 and TRBJ1-6; 12 positions match TRBD1. CDR1 is LNHNV, CDR2 YYDKDF, per germline (reference sequence). The CDR3 length is 17 residues. V was pared by 2 bases and J by 10 bases, with 9 bases of the junction left unmatched. Written as DNA, the CDR3 is TGTGCCACCAGCAGATCGACCGGGACAGGGGGCCAGTCACCCCTCCACTTT. Translation gives CATSRSTGTGGQSPLHF.

Turning to this clonotype: A much larger clone differs by one base, so this may be a read error. The chain couples TRBV3-1 to TRBJ2-1; D unclear. The length of the CDR3 is 15 residues. Trimming shortened V by 1 base and J by 9 bases, and 16 bases separated the two germline ends. Looked up from germline, CDR1 is LGHDT and CDR2 is YNNKEL (reference sequence). The CDR3 nucleotides read TGTGCCAGCAGCCAAGTACAGACCCCCTCCGGTGAGCAGTTCTTC. Its translation is CASSQVQTPSGEQFF.

As for this clonotype: A clone one base away is much larger, so this may be a read error. This chain connects TRBV13 to TRBJ1-1, with D maybe TRBD1 (6 bases). The germline CDR1 and CDR2 sequences are PRHDT and FYEKMQ (reference sequence). This CDR3 region has 13 residues. CDR3 protein: CTSSPMDSSEAFF. CDR3 nucleotide sequence: TGTACCAGCAGCCCGATGGACAGCAGCGAAGCTTTCTTT.

This clonotype was observed many times. The chain combines TRBV20-1 with TRBJ1-1; D unclear. The CDR3 covers 16 residues. Trimming stripped 4 bases from V and 4 bases from J, with 22 bases between. Per the germline V gene, CDR1 is DFQATT and CDR2 is SNEGSKA (reference sequence). The CDR3 DNA reads TGCAGTGCTACCAAGCCGCTCCAGGTGCTGGGCACTGAAGCTTTCTTT. Translated: CSATKPLQVLGTEAFF.

This clonotype has at least ten counts. The J gene is TRBJ2-1, the V gene TRBV11-2; possibly TRBD2 for D (7 bases). The CDR3 runs 14 residues. Trimming took 5 bases from V and 6 from J, leaving 14 bases between them. The germline V gene has CDR1 SGHAT and CDR2 FQNNGV. CDR3 in DNA: TGTGCCAGCAGCCTACTAGGGGGGGGCAATGAGCAGTTCTTC. Amino acid sequence: CASSLLGGGNEQFF. The whole variable domain, remainder taken from reference TRBV11-2 and TRBJ2-1, is EAGVAQSPRYKIIEKRQSVAFWCNPISGHATLYWYQQILGQGPKLLIQFQNNGVVDDSQLPKDRFSAERLKGVDSTLKIQPAKLEDSAVYLCASSLLGGGNEQFFGPGTRLTVL.

This clonotype was observed at least ten times. The genes are TRBV12-5 and TRBJ2-7; no reliable D call. Looked up from germline, CDR1 is LGHNT and CDR2 is FRNRAP. The CDR3 sequence is 13 residues long. Trimming shortened V by 4 bases and J by 7 bases, and 14 bases separated the two germline ends. The CDR3 bases are TGTGCTAGTGGTTCGCGGATTCCATGGGAGCAGTACTTC. Encoded protein: CASGSRIPWEQYF.

In its sample, this clonotype was seen many times. The chain is built from TRBV6-5 and TRBJ1-5; D is unresolved. This CDR3 has 12 amino acids. CDR1 and CDR2 (germline): MNHEY, SVGAGI. Trimming pared 0 bases from V and 7 bases from J, leaving 4 bases between. CDR3 in DNA: TGTGCCAGCAGTTACTCAAGGCAGCCCCAGCATTTT. This translates into CASSYSRQPQHF.

V is TRBV12-3 or TRBV12-4 and J is TRBJ2-1, with no clear D. The CDR3 extends over 13 amino acids. V lost 0 bases to trimming and J lost 12 bases, with 12 bases between them. As DNA, the CDR3 is TGTGCCAGCAGTTTAGCTGAGGTCTCGGCGCAGTTCTTC. This encodes CASSLAEVSAQFF.

The chain is built from TRBV19 and TRBJ2-1; 8 nucleotides line up with TRBD2. Looked up from germline, CDR1 is LNHDA and CDR2 is SQIVND (reference sequence). CDR3 size: 19 residues. V gave up 5 bases and J gave up 0 bases; unmatched junction bases: 15. CDR3 sequence reads: CASSPGGLAGYISYNEQFF. The CDR3 bases are TGTGCCAGTAGTCCCGGTGGGCTAGCGGGTTACATCTCCTACAATGAGCAGTTCTTC.

This clonotype was counted between two and nine times. The chain is built from TRBV3-1 and TRBJ2-6, with D unresolved. Trimming stripped 3 bases from V and 0 bases from J, with 9 bases between. The CDR3 runs to 16 residues. Germline assignment: CDR1 LGHDT and CDR2 YNNKEL (reference sequence). CDR3 region: CASSHGRTSGANVLTF. The CDR3 DNA sequence: TGTGCCAGCAGCCACGGACGGACCTCTGGGGCCAACGTCCTGACTTTC.

Ten or more counts support this clonotype. The chain employs TRBV11-2 and TRBJ2-5; 11 nucleotides line up with TRBD2. The germline V gene has CDR1 SGHAT and CDR2 FQNNGV. V shed 5 bases and J 0 bases; nucleotides not matched to a gene: 5. CDR3 length: 16 residues. CDR3 in DNA: TGTGCCAGCAGCCCGGTTAGCGGGAGGGACCAAGAGACCCAGTACTTC. This codes for CASSPVSGRDQETQYF.